The entry that follows covers one TCR beta chain sequence. This record belongs to a study of blood T cell repertoires in COVID-19. The wider study: There were acute and convalescent COVID-19 samples, and they came from the United States, Italy and Spain.

Original data processing: The authors estimated nucleated cell counts from reference gene primer amplification. Only in-frame clones appear in the TCRdb table, and some are missing; sequencing was by immunoSEQ multiplex PCR. Clone size and the V and J calls come from that table; the DNA yielded D and trimming. This table holds about 300,000 clones, 85% to 90% found once. Germline V lookup: CDR1 LNHDA, CDR2 SQIVND (reference sequence). This CDR3 region has 12 residues. Trimming left V 6 bases short and J 1 base short, with 4 bases between. Sequenced sample: peripheral blood. This sequence was found in a woman younger than 45 with COVID-19, enrolled during active disease. The rearrangement uses TRBV19 and TRBJ2-1; D gene unclear. The CDR3 nucleotides read TGTGCCAGTAGATCTTCCTACAATGAGCAGTTCTTC. This codes for CASRSSYNEQFF. Full variable domain (missing parts from reference TRBV19 and TRBJ2-1): DGGITQSPKYLFRKEGQNVTLSCEQNLNHDAMYWYRQDPGQGLRLIYYSQIVNDFQKGDIAEGYSVSREKKESFPLTVTSAQKNPTAFYLCASRSSYNEQFFGPGTRLTVL.